The clone carrying this T cell receptor beta chain was counted between two and nine times. As yet, its antigen is unknown. RNA extraction and reverse transcription yielded cDNA as sequencing template. Generated by immunoSEQ multiplex PCR, the TCRdb table keeps only in-frame clones and is missing some. The data show more than 200,000 clones, with approximately 47% seen just once and around 2.8% held by the top ten. V shed 5 bases and J 8 bases; nucleotides not matched to a gene: 12. CDR1 and CDR2 from the germline V gene are SQVTM and ANQGSEA. The length of the CDR3 is 14 residues. This entry belongs to a study of CD8+ T cells in alopecia areata. Turning to the study itself: Patients in the treated group were given tofacitinib by mouth, 5 to 10 mg twice a day. Overall study findings and caveats: There were many expanded lesional clones persisting in scalp and blood during tofacitinib. Links between baseline CD8+ expansion and response need larger treated cohorts.

This sample's treatment: oral pan-JAK inhibitor, 5-10 mg twice daily. This specimen was CD4+ T cells sorted from blood, taken at approximately week 36, from a patient treated with tofacitinib. The sequence was collected from a human donor with alopecia areata. The chain employs TRBV29-1 and TRBJ1-1, with 9 bases aligning to TRBD1. The CDR3 nucleotides read TGCAGCGTTCGCGGACAGGGGCCGGCTTACGAAGCTTTCTTT. Residues: CSVRGQGPAYEAFF. Combining the CDR3 with reference TRBV29-1 and TRBJ1-1 gives the whole variable domain SAVISQKPSRDICQRGTSLTIQCQVDSQVTMMFWYRQQPGQSLTLIATANQGSEATYESGFVIDKFPISRPNLTFSTLTVSNMSPEDSSIYLCSVRGQGPAYEAFFGQGTRLTVV.